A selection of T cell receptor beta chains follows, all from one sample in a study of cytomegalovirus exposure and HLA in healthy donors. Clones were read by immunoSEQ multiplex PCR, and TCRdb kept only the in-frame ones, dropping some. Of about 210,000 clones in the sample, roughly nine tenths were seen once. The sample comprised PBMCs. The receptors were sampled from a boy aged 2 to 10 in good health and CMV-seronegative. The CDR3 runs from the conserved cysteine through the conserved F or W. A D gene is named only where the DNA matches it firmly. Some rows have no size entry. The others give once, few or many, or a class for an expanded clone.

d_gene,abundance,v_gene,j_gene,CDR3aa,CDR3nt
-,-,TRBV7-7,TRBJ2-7,CASSFQQGYEQYF,TGTGCCAGCAGCTTTCAACAGGGTTACGAGCAGTACTTC
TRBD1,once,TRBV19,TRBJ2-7,CASRAGGTAYEQYF,TGTGCCAGTCGCGCGGGTGGGACAGCTTACGAGCAGTACTTC
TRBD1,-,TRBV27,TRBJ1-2,CASSLTGDYYGYTF,TGTGCCAGCAGTTTAACAGGGGACTACTATGGCTACACCTTC
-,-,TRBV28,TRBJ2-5,CASSYPPDREQETQYF,TGTGCCAGCAGCTACCCCCCCGACAGAGAACAAGAGACCCAGTACTTC
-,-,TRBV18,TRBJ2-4,CASSPPAGDKNIQYF,TGTGCCAGCTCACCCCCTGCAGGGGACAAAAACATTCAGTACTTC
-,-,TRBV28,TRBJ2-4,CASSFQGNIQYF,TGTGCCAGCAGTTTTCAGGGGAACATTCAGTACTTC
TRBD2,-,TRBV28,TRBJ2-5,CASSLGLAGGKTQYF,TGTGCCAGCAGTCTGGGACTAGCGGGGGGGAAGACCCAGTACTTC
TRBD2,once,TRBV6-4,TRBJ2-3,CASSAHTGTSGTDTQYF,TGTGCCAGCAGTGCTCACACCGGGACTAGCGGGACAGATACGCAGTATTTT
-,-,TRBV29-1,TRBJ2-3,CSARGPDTQYF,TGCAGCGCCAGGGGCCCGGATACGCAGTATTTT
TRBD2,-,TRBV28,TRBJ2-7,CASSPRLAGRHEQYF,TGTGCCAGCAGTCCCAGACTAGCGGGACGCCACGAGCAGTACTTC
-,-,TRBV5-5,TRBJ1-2,CASSSGLNVYGYTF,TGTGCCAGCAGCTCTGGACTTAACGTCTATGGCTACACCTTC
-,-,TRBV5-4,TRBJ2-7,CASSLGAPTYEQYF,TGTGCCAGCAGCTTGGGGGCTCCCACCTACGAGCAGTACTTC
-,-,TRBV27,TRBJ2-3,CASSHKIGTQYF,TGTGCCAGCAGTCATAAAATCGGTACGCAGTATTTT
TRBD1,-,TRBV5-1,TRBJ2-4,CASSLGQDRTAAKNIQYF,TGCGCCAGCAGCTTAGGACAGGACCGTACGGCGGCCAAAAACATTCAGTACTTC